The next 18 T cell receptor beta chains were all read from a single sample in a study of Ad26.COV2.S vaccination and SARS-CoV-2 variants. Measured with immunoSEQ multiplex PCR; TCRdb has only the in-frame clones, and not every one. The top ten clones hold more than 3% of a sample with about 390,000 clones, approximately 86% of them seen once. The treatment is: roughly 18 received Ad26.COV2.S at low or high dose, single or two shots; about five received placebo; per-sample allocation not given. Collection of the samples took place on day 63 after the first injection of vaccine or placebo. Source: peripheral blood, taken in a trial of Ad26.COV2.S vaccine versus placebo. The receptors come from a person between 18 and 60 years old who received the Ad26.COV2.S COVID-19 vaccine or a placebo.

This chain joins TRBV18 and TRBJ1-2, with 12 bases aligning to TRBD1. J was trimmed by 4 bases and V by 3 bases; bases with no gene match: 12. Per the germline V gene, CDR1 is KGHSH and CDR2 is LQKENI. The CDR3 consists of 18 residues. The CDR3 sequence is CASSPPGPGQGAGYGYTF. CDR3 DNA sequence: TGTGCCAGCTCACCGCCCGGACCGGGACAGGGGGCTGGCTATGGCTACACCTTC. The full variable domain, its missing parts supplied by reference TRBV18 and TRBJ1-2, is NAGVMQNPRHLVRRRGQEARLRCSPMKGHSHVYWYRQLPEEGLKFMVYLQKENIIDESGMPKERFSAEFPKEGPSILRIQQVVRGDSAAYFCASSPPGPGQGAGYGYTFGSGTRLTVV.

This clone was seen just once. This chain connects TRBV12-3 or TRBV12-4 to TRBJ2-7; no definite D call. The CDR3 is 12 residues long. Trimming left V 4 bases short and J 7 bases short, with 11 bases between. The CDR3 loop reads CASSSTIREQYF. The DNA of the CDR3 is TGTGCCAGCAGTTCCACCATTAGGGAGCAGTACTTC.

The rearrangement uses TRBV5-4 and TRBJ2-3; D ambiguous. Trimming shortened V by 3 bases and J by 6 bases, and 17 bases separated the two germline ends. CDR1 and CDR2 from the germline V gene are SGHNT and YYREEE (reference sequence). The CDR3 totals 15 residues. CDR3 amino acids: CASSWSRYSADTQYF. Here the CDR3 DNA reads TGTGCCAGCAGCTGGTCGAGGTATTCGGCGGATACGCAGTATTTT.

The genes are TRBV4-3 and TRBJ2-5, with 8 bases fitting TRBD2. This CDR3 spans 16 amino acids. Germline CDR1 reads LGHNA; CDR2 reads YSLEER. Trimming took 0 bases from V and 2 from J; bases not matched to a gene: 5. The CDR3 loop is CASSQDGLAGQETQYF. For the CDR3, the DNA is TGCGCCAGCAGCCAAGACGGGCTAGCGGGTCAAGAGACCCAGTACTTC.

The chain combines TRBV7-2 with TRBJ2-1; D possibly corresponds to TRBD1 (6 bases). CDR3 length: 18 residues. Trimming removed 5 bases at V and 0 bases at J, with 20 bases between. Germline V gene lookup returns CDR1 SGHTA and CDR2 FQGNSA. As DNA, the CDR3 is TGTGCCAGCAGCGACGACAGGTTTCCTGAGAGCTCCTACAATGAGCAGTTCTTC. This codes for CASSDDRFPESSYNEQFF.

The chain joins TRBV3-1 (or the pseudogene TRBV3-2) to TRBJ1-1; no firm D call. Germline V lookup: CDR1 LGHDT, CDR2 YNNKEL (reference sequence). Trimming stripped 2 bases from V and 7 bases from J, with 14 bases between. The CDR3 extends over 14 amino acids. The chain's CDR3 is CASSQSGTPHEAFF. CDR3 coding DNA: TGTGCCAGCAGCCAATCTGGTACCCCCCATGAAGCTTTCTTT.

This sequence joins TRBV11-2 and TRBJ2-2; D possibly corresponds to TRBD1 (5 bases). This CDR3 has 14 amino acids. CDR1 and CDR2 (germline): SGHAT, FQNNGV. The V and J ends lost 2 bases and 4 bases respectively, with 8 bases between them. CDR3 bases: TGTGCCAGCAGCTTACAGGGTGGCACCGGGGAGCTGTTTTTT. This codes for CASSLQGGTGELFF.

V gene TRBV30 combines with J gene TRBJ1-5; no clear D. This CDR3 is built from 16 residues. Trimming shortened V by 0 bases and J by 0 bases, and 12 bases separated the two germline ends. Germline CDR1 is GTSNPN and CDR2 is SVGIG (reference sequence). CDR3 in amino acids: CAWSVRTAYSNQPQHF. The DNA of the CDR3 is TGTGCCTGGAGTGTACGTACGGCTTATAGCAATCAGCCCCAGCATTTT. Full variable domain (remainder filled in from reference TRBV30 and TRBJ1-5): SQTIHQWPATLVQPVGSPLSLECTVEGTSNPNLYWYRQAAGRGLQLLFYSVGIGQISSEVPQNLSASRPQDRQFILSSKKLLLSDSGFYLCAWSVRTAYSNQPQHFGDGTRLSIL.

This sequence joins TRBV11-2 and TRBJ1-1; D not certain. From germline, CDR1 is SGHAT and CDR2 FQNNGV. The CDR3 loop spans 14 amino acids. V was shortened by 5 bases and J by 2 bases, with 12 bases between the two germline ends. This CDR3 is CASSPRSGNTEAFF. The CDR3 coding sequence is TGTGCCAGCAGCCCCCGGTCCGGCAACACTGAAGCTTTCTTT. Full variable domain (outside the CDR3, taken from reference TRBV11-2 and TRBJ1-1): EAGVAQSPRYKIIEKRQSVAFWCNPISGHATLYWYQQILGQGPKLLIQFQNNGVVDDSQLPKDRFSAERLKGVDSTLKIQPAKLEDSAVYLCASSPRSGNTEAFFGQGTRLTVV.

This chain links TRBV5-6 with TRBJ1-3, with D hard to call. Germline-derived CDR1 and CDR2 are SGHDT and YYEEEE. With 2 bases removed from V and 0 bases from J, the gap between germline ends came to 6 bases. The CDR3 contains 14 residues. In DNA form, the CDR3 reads TGTGCCAGCAGCTTCTCATTCTCTGGAAACACCATATATTTT. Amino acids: CASSFSFSGNTIYF.

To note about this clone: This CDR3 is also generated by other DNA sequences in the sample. The CDR3 reads CASSLGDYGYTF. CDR3 DNA sequence: TGCGCCAGCAGCTTAGGAGATTACGGCTACACCTTC. The rearrangement links TRBV5-1 to TRBJ1-2; D ambiguous. V lost 2 bases, J lost 8 bases, and 10 bases lay in between. Germline CDR1 and CDR2: SGHRS and YFSETQ. The CDR3 is made up of 12 amino acids.

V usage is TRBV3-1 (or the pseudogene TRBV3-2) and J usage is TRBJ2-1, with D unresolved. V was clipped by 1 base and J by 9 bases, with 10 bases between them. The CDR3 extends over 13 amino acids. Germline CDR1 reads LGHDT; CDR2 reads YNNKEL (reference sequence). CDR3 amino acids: CASSQVPETEQFF. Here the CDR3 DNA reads TGTGCCAGCAGCCAAGTTCCAGAGACTGAGCAGTTCTTC.

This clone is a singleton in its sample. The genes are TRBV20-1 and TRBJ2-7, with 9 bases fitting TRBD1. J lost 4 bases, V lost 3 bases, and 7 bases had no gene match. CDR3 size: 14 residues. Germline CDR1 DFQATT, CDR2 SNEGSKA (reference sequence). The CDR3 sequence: CSASTGTGSYEQYF. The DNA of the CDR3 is TGCAGTGCTAGTACCGGGACAGGGAGTTACGAGCAGTACTTC.

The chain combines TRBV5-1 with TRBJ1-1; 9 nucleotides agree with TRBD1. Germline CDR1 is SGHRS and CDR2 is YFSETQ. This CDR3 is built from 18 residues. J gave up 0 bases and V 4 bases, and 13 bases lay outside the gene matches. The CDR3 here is CASSQQGAKGTMNTEAFF. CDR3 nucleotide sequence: TGCGCCAGCAGCCAACAGGGGGCAAAAGGTACGATGAACACTGAAGCTTTCTTT.

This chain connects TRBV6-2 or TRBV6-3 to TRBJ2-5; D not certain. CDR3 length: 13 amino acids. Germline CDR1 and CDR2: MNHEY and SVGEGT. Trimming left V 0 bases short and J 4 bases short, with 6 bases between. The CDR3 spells CASSYSWGETQYF. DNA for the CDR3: TGTGCCAGCAGTTACTCATGGGGAGAGACCCAGTACTTC.

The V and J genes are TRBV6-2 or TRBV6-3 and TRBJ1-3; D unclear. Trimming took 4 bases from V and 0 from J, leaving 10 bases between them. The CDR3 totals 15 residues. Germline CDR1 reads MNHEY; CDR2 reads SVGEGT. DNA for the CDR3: TGTGCCAGCAGTTCTGCGAACCTCTCTGGAAACACCATATATTTT. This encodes CASSSANLSGNTIYF.

Here the CDR3 reads CASSSSLHTEAFF. Written as DNA, the CDR3 is TGTGCCAGCAGCTCCAGTTTGCACACTGAAGCTTTCTTT. V and J are TRBV11-3 and TRBJ1-1; no clear D. There are 13 residues in the CDR3. The V gene lost 4 bases and the J gene lost 3 bases, with 9 bases spanning the gap. Per germline, CDR1 SGHNT and CDR2 YENEEA.

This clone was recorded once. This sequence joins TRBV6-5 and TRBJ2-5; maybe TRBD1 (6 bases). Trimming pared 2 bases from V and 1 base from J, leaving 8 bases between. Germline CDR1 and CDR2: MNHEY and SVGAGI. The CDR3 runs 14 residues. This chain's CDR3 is CASSYLGGQETQYF. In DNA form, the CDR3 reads TGTGCCAGCAGTTACCTAGGGGGCCAAGAGACCCAGTACTTC.